Listed here are 27 T cell receptor beta chains from one sample, sequenced in a study of blood T cell repertoires in COVID-19. This table comes from immunoSEQ multiplex PCR, and its TCRdb copy is limited to in-frame clones, with some not included. There are under 300,000 clones in the sample; roughly nine tenths occur only once, and 3% lies in the top ten. The sequenced sample consisted of PBMCs or T cells enriched from blood (not recorded which). These receptors all stem from a woman between 45 and 60 years old who had recovered from COVID-19.

The chain uses TRBV6-5 and TRBJ1-6, with D unresolved. CDR1 and CDR2 from the germline V gene are MNHEY and SVGAGI. V dropped 2 bases and J dropped 9 bases, with 11 bases sitting between them. The CDR3 has 14 residues. The CDR3 sequence is CASSYGEGISPLHF. The CDR3 DNA follows: TGTGCCAGCAGTTACGGGGAGGGAATTTCACCCCTCCACTTT.

The chain has TRBV2 and TRBJ2-3, with 7 nucleotides matching TRBD2. CDR3 length equals 15 residues. Trimming at V came to 3 bases and at J to 0 bases, leaving 3 bases not matched to a gene. Germline V lookup: CDR1 SNHLY, CDR2 FYNNEI. In DNA form, the CDR3 reads TGTGCCAGCAGTGATGCTAGCGGAAGCACAGATACGCAGTATTTT. Its translation is CASSDASGSTDTQYF.

The chain uses TRBV25-1 and TRBJ1-1; no firm D call. Trimming pared 3 bases from V and 4 bases from J, leaving 15 bases between. The CDR3 has 15 amino acids. CDR1 and CDR2 from the germline V gene are MGHDK and SYGVNS. The chain's CDR3 is CASSEMAGLGTEAFF. CDR3 coding DNA: TGTGCCAGCAGTGAGATGGCAGGACTCGGCACTGAAGCTTTCTTT.

The V call is TRBV4-1, the J call TRBJ2-1; D is uncertain. Germline assignment: CDR1 MGHRA and CDR2 YSYEKL. Trimming removed 3 bases at V and 8 bases at J, with 14 bases between. The CDR3 sequence is 14 residues long. As DNA, the CDR3 is TGCGCCAGCAGCCACTTGTCTCCCACAGATGAGCAGTTCTTC. It codes for CASSHLSPTDEQFF.

This clone was recorded once. This chain uses TRBV28 with TRBJ1-1; D might be TRBD1 (5 bases). V was cut by 4 bases and J by 5 bases, with 11 bases left in between. Germline V gene lookup returns CDR1 MDHEN and CDR2 SYDVKM. This CDR3 comprises 13 residues. The CDR3 protein is CASSSGGLTEAFF. In nucleotides, the CDR3 is TGTGCCAGCAGTTCCGGGGGTCTAACTGAAGCTTTCTTT.

The chain carries TRBV28 and TRBJ1-6; 9 bases agree with TRBD1. CDR3 length: 14 residues. With 3 bases clipped from V and 9 bases from J, the junction kept 3 bases outside the gene matches. Germline values: CDR1 MDHEN, CDR2 SYDVKM. The CDR3 is CASSLGQGSSPLHF. The CDR3 nucleotides read TGTGCCAGCAGTTTGGGACAGGGTTCTTCACCCCTCCACTTT.

The chain couples TRBV25-1 to TRBJ1-2; no clear D. Germline CDR1 reads MGHDK; CDR2 reads SYGVNS. The CDR3 loop spans 13 amino acids. The germline V and J ends were trimmed by 5 bases and 2 bases, with 9 bases remaining between them. CDR3 residues: CASSKTLNYGYTF. CDR3 nucleotide sequence: TGTGCCAGCAGTAAAACATTAAACTATGGCTACACCTTC.

The J gene is TRBJ1-6, the V gene TRBV7-2; the match to TRBD1 covers 9 bases. The CDR3 sequence is 15 residues long. Germline values: CDR1 SGHTA, CDR2 FQGNSA. J lost 6 bases, V lost 7 bases, and 7 bases had no gene match. CDR3 in DNA: TGTGCCAGCAATCGGGACAGGGTCCCTAATTCACCCCTCCACTTT. Its protein is CASNRDRVPNSPLHF.

The V call is TRBV6-5, the J call TRBJ1-2; D gene ambiguous. The CDR3 runs to 15 residues. V was shortened by 6 bases and J by 6 bases, with 20 bases between the two germline ends. Looked up from germline, CDR1 is MNHEY and CDR2 is SVGAGI. CDR3 coding DNA: TGTGCCAGCAGCTCACGGGTGCAGCGGCTGGATGGCTACACCTTC. Its protein product is CASSSRVQRLDGYTF.

V usage is TRBV7-9 and J usage is TRBJ2-1; 15 nucleotides align to TRBD2. Germline V gene lookup returns CDR1 SEHNR and CDR2 FQNEAQ (reference sequence). This CDR3 is built from 18 residues. The V gene end was trimmed by 5 bases and the J gene end by 8 bases; junction bases not matched to a gene: 13. CDR3 residues: CASSAAWGLAGGAYEQFF. The CDR3 nucleotides are TGTGCCAGCAGCGCAGCCTGGGGACTAGCGGGAGGAGCCTATGAGCAGTTCTTC. Full variable domain (missing parts from reference TRBV7-9 and TRBJ2-1): DTGVSQNPRHKITKRGQNVTFRCDPISEHNRLYWYRQTLGQGPEFLTYFQNEAQLEKSRLLSDRFSAERPKGSFSTLEIQRTEQGDSAMYLCASSAAWGLAGGAYEQFFGPGTRLTVL.

J is TRBJ1-4 and V is TRBV2, with 7 bases lining up with TRBD1. V was pared by 8 bases and J by 8 bases, with 8 bases of the junction left unmatched. This CDR3 contains 13 residues. Germline CDR1 SNHLY, CDR2 FYNNEI. The CDR3 bases are TGTGCCAGCCTGGGACAGACCCGCGAAAAACTGTTTTTT. Translating it yields CASLGQTREKLFF.

The chain employs TRBV7-6 and TRBJ2-1; the match to TRBD1 covers 8 bases. The CDR3 length is 17 residues. Losses at the gene ends were 5 bases for V and 8 bases for J; bases not matched to a gene: 17. Germline CDR1 reads SGHVS; CDR2 reads FNYEAQ. The CDR3 is CASSPQWGRGRDDEQFF. Here the CDR3 DNA reads TGTGCCAGCAGCCCCCAGTGGGGCAGGGGGCGAGACGATGAGCAGTTCTTC.

Note on this clone: The sample has other DNA sequences that encode this CDR3 too. The V gene is TRBV18, the J gene TRBJ1-1; D may be TRBD1 (6 bases). Trimming left V 3 bases short and J 1 base short, with 9 bases between. CDR3 size: 14 residues. Per the germline V gene, CDR1 is KGHSH and CDR2 is LQKENI. In DNA form, the CDR3 reads TGTGCCAGCTCACCGGGACAATCGAACACTGAAGCTTTCTTT. Amino acid sequence: CASSPGQSNTEAFF.

The CDR3 reads CASTGGGQYPQPQHF. In DNA, the CDR3 is TGTGCCAGCACCGGGGGGGGGCAGTACCCCCAGCCCCAGCATTTT. This rearrangement joins TRBV28 to TRBJ1-5; a weak D match, TRBD1 (6 bases). The CDR3 runs 15 residues. The V gene lost 7 bases and the J gene lost 7 bases, with 20 bases spanning the gap. The germline V gene encodes CDR1 MDHEN and CDR2 SYDVKM.

The rearrangement joins TRBV5-4 to TRBJ1-1; 8 bases are a match to TRBD1. The CDR3 totals 15 residues. CDR1 and CDR2 from the germline V gene are SGHNT and YYREEE (reference sequence). With 5 bases clipped from V and 0 bases from J, the junction kept 6 bases outside the gene matches. The CDR3 DNA is TGTGCCAGCAGGGAGACAGGGGCTATGAACACTGAAGCTTTCTTT. Its protein product is CASRETGAMNTEAFF.

The CDR3 nucleotides are TGTGCCAGCAGCTTAGTAGTTAGCAATCAGCCCCAGCATTTT. It specifies CASSLVVSNQPQHF. The chain has TRBV7-2 and TRBJ1-5; D is ambiguous. V lost 1 base and J lost 0, with 4 bases in between. CDR3 length: 14 amino acids. In germline, CDR1 is SGHTA, CDR2 FQGNSA. The full variable domain, rest sourced from reference TRBV7-2 and TRBJ1-5, is GAGVSQSPSNKVTEKGKDVELRCDPISGHTALYWYRQSLGQGLEFLIYFQGNSAPDKSGLPSDRFSAERTGGSVSTLTIQRTQQEDSAVYLCASSLVVSNQPQHFGDGTRLSIL.

This clone was observed a few times. CDR3 sequence: CASSPRLGTGNTGELFF. CDR3 nucleotide sequence: TGTGCCAGCAGTCCGCGCCTCGGGACAGGGAACACCGGGGAGCTGTTTTTT. The genes are TRBV6-4 and TRBJ2-2; 8 nucleotides match TRBD1. This CDR3 is built from 17 residues. With 5 bases clipped from V and 1 base from J, the junction kept 9 bases outside the gene matches. The germline CDR1 and CDR2 sequences are MRHNA and SNTAGT.

The chain carries TRBV10-3 and TRBJ2-1; 13 nucleotides agree with TRBD2. CDR3 length equals 20 residues. Germline assignment: CDR1 ENHRY and CDR2 SYGVKD. The trim removed 3 bases at V and 3 bases at J, leaving 14 bases unmatched. This chain's CDR3 is CAISDSFRTSGRIIYNEQFF. CDR3 sequence (DNA): TGTGCCATCAGTGACTCCTTTAGGACTAGCGGGAGAATAATCTACAATGAGCAGTTCTTC.

J is TRBJ2-1 and V is TRBV5-1; 8 bases are shared with TRBD2. The V segment lost 5 bases and the J segment 0 bases; nucleotides outside the gene matches: 7. The CDR3 is 16 residues long. Germline values: CDR1 SGHRS, CDR2 YFSETQ. The CDR3 DNA follows: TGCGCCAGCAGAACACTAGGGACTAGCTCCTACAATGAGCAGTTCTTC. Translating gives CASRTLGTSSYNEQFF.

J is TRBJ2-7 and V is TRBV2, with D perhaps matching TRBD2 (5 bases). The CDR3 extends over 13 amino acids. V lost 4 bases and J 2 bases, leaving 9 bases between the germline ends. The germline gives CDR1 SNHLY, CDR2 FYNNEI. The DNA of the CDR3 is TGTGCCAGCAGTGTGAGTAGCGCCTACGAGCAGTACTTC. It specifies CASSVSSAYEQYF.

The chain has TRBV7-2 and TRBJ2-7; weak D call: TRBD1 (5 bases). V was clipped by 2 bases and J by 3 bases, with 17 bases between them. Germline V gene sequence: CDR1 SGHTA, CDR2 FQGNSA. The CDR3 has 16 residues. CDR3 region: CASSLTFRRQIYEQYF. The CDR3 bases are TGTGCCAGCAGCTTAACATTTCGTCGACAGATCTACGAGCAGTACTTC.

This clone has more than one count but fewer than ten. J is TRBJ1-2 and V is TRBV2, with 7 bases identical to TRBD1. The CDR3 contains 13 residues. Germline CDR1 SNHLY, CDR2 FYNNEI. Trimming cost V 7 bases and J 0 bases; bases outside gene matches: 2. Here the CDR3 reads CASNRGANYGYTF. DNA of the CDR3: TGTGCCAGCAACAGGGGCGCTAACTATGGCTACACCTTC.

This sequence joins TRBV30 and TRBJ2-7; 7 bases align to TRBD2. With 2 bases clipped from V and 7 bases from J, the junction kept 11 bases outside the gene matches. The CDR3 has 14 residues. Germline V CDR1 and CDR2: GTSNPN, SVGIG (reference sequence). CDR3 bases: TGTGCCTGGAGTAGAGGAAGCGGGGCCACGGAGCAGTACTTC. It yields the protein CAWSRGSGATEQYF.

This clone was seen just once. The chain links TRBV7-2 to TRBJ2-7; 8 nucleotides line up with TRBD2. The CDR3 length is 14 residues. After removal of 6 bases from V and 3 bases from J, the junction contained 7 bases not matched to a gene. Per the germline V gene, CDR1 is SGHTA and CDR2 is FQGNSA. The CDR3 sequence: CASRDTGTSYEQYF. The CDR3 coding sequence is TGTGCCAGCAGGGACACCGGGACTAGCTACGAGCAGTACTTC.

The chain is built from TRBV7-9 and TRBJ2-5; perhaps TRBD2 as D (5 bases). The CDR3 is made up of 13 amino acids. Germline V gene lookup returns CDR1 SEHNR and CDR2 FQNEAQ (reference sequence). The V end lost 3 bases, the J end lost 8 bases, and 13 bases lay between the germline ends. DNA of the CDR3: TGTGCCAGCAGCTTTCCCACGGGGAGTACCCAGTACTTC. Translation: CASSFPTGSTQYF.

The V gene is TRBV7-2, the J gene TRBJ2-7, with 8 bases that match TRBD1. Trimming removed 2 bases from V and 4 bases from J; junction bases left unmatched: 13. This CDR3 has 17 residues. From germline, CDR1 is SGHTA and CDR2 FQGNSA. The CDR3 reads CASSLSGQALWSYEQYF. CDR3 DNA: TGTGCCAGCAGCTTATCGGGACAGGCCCTCTGGTCGTACGAGCAGTACTTC.

V usage is TRBV7-9 and J usage is TRBJ2-2; tentative D call: TRBD1 (5 bases). CDR3 length: 17 residues. Trimming removed 5 bases from V and 1 base from J, with 17 bases in between. Germline values: CDR1 SEHNR, CDR2 FQNEAQ (reference sequence). The CDR3, as DNA: TGTGCCAGCAGCCTCCGTGGGGCCGTAGGGAACACCGGGGAGCTGTTTTTT. This translates into CASSLRGAVGNTGELFF.